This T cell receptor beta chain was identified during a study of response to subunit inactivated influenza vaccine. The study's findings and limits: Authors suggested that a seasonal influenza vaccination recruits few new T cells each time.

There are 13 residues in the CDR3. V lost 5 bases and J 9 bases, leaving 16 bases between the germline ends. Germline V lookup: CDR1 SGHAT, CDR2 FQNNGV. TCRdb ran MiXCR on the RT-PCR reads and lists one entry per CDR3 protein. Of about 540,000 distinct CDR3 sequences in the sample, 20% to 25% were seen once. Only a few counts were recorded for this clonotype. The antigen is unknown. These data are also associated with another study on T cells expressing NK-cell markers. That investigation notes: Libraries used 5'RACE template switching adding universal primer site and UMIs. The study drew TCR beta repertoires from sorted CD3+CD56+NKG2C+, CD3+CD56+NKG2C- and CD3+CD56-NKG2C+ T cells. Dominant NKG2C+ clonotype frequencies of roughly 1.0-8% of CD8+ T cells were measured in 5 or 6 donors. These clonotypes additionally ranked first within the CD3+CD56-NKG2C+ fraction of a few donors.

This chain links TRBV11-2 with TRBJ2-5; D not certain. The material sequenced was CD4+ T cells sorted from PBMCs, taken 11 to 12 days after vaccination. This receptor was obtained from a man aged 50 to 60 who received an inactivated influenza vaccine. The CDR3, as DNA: TGTGCCAGCAGCCTACCGACGGCCCAGGCCCAGTACTTC. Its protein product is CASSLPTAQAQYF.